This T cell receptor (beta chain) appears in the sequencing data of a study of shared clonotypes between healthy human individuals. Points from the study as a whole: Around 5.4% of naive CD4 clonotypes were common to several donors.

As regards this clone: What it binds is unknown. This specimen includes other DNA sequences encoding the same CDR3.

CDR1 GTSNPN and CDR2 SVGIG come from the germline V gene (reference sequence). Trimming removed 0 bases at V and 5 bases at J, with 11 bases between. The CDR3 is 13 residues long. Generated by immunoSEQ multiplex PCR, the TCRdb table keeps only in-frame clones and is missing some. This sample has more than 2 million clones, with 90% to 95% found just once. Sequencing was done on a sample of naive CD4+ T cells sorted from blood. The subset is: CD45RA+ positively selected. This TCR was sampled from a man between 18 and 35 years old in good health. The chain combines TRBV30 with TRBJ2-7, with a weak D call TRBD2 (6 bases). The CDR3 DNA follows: TGTGCCTGGAGTGTCAGGAGGGTTCACGAGCAGTACTTC. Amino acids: CAWSVRRVHEQYF.